This TCR beta chain emerged from a study of blood T cell repertoires in COVID-19 (dated by TCRdb to 2018 to 2020). General notes on the study: Samples covering the acute and convalescent phases of COVID-19 were provided by collaborators in the United States, Italy and Spain. The material from the prospective study consisted of cDNA or gDNA derived from T cells, B-cell-depleted T cells, or PBMCs. The dataset comprised deeply sampled blood TCRbeta repertoires from subjects exposed to, actively infected with, or recovered from COVID-19. The repertoires were released in a freely available public database meant as a resource for research on the immune response to SARS-CoV-2. Samples came from the ongoing ImmuneRACE study (first 160 participants) plus 1,254 subjects from 6 global collaborators. The sample metadata nearly always contained a de-identified subject ID, COVID-19 status, age in years and sex. HLA class I and class II types, where available, came from metadata supplied by the sample provider rather than from assay-based typing.

From the germline V gene, CDR1 is MDHEN and CDR2 is SYDVKM. Including the terminal cysteine and phenylalanine, the CDR3 comprises 13 residues. Solely the CDR3 DNA is kept, with 39 bases framed from the first base. Trimming at the junction amounts to 11 bases on V and 4 bases on J, and the germline ends lie 15 bases apart. As for this clone: Its recognized antigen is unknown. Base qualities are not recorded, but no much larger clone differs from it by a single base.

TCRbeta CDR3 regions were amplified from genomic DNA by means of the immunoSEQ Assay, a bias-controlled multiplex PCR. In the authors' own workflow: Within the assay, amplification of reference gene primers was used to estimate how many nucleated cells each sample contained. To quantify the absolute abundance of each unique TCRbeta CDR3 rearrangement, sequence reads were collapsed and filtered. Productive Simpson clonality was computed per sample as the square root of Simpson's diversity index over productive rearrangements. TCRdb mirrors the immuneACCESS table, restricted to in-frame sequences. Some clones are absent from its copies; in checked studies, under half trace to an unresolved V gene, and the reason for the others is unknown. V, J and clone size derive from that table, while D and trimming were established from the DNA sequence. Counted in this sample were about 230,000 clones; 83% of them appeared once. Jointly, the top ten make up less than 8% of the sample.

Each collaborating institution followed its own protocols to collect whole blood in K2EDTA tubes. For TCRbeta analysis, collaborator samples were shipped as frozen whole blood, as isolated PBMCs, or as DNA extracted from either sample type. Broad study findings and their caveats: Clinical and demographic metadata were provided uncurated, with the amount varying by source and participant.

The rearranged chain carries TRBV28 and TRBJ2-1; the D gene assignment is ambiguous. This clonotype was obtained from a woman in her forties or fifties with acute or convalescent COVID-19. Material for sequencing was peripheral blood. The bases read TGTGCCTCCCGGCCCAAGACTTACAATGAGCAGTTCTTC. This is translated as CASRPKTYNEQFF.